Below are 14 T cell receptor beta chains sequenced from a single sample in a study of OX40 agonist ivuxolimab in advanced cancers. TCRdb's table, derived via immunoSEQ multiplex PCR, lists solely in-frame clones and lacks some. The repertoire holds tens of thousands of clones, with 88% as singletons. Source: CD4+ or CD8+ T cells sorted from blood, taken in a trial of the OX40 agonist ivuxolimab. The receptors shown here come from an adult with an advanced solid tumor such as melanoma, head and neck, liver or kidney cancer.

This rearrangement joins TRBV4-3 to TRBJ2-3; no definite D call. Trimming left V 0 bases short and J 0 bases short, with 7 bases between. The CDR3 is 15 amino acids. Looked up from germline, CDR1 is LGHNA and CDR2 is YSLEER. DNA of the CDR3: TGCGCCAGCAGCCAAGAGGAATCTAGCACAGATACGCAGTATTTT. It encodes CASSQEESSTDTQYF.

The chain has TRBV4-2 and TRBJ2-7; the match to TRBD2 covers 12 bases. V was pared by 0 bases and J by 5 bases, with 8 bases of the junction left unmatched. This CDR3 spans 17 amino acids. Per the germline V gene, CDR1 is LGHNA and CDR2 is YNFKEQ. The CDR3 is CASSQDVRTSGKDEQYF. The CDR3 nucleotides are TGTGCCAGCAGCCAAGATGTCAGGACTAGCGGGAAGGACGAGCAGTACTTC.

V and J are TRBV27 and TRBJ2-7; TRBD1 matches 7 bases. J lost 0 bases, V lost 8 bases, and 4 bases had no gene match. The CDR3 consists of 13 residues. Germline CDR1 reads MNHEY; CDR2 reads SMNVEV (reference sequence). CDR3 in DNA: TGTGCCAGCTCCCGGGACAGCTCCTACGAGCAGTACTTC. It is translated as CASSRDSSYEQYF.

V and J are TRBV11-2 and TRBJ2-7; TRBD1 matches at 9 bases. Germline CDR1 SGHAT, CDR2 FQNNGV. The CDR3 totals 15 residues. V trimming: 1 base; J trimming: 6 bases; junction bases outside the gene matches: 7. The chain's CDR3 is CASSLGGTGLVEQYF. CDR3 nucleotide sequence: TGTGCCAGCAGCTTAGGGGGGACAGGGTTAGTCGAGCAGTACTTC.

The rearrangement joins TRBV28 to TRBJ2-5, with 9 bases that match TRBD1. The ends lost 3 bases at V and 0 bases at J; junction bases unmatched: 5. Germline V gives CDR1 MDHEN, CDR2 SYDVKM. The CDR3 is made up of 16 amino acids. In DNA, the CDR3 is TGTGCCAGCAGTTTTTACAGGGGGCAGTACCAAGAGACCCAGTACTTC. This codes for CASSFYRGQYQETQYF.

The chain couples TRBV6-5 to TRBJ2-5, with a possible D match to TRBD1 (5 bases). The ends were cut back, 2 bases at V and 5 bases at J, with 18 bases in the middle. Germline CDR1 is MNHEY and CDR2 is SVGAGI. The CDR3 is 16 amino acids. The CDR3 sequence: CASSYTVGGHGETQYF. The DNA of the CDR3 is TGTGCCAGCAGTTACACGGTCGGCGGACATGGGGAGACCCAGTACTTC.

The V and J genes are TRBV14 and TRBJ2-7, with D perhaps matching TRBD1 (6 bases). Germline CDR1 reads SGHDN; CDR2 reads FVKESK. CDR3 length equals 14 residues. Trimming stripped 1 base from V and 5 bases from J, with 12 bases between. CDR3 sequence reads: CASSQGATGNEQYF. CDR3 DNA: TGTGCCAGCAGCCAAGGGGCTACAGGGAACGAGCAGTACTTC.

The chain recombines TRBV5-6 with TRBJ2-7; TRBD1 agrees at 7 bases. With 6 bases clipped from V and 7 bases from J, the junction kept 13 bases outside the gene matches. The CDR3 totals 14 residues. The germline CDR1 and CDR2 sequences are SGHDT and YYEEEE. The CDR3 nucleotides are TGTGCCAGCACCAATCCTAGACAGGGTAGGGAGCAGTACTTC. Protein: CASTNPRQGREQYF.

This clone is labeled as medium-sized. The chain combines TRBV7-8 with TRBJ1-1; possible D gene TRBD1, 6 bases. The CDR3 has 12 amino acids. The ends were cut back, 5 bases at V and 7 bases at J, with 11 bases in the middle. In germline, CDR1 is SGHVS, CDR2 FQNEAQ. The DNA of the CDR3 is TGTGCCAGCAGCCTAATCAGGGGTGAAGCTTTCTTT. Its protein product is CASSLIRGEAFF. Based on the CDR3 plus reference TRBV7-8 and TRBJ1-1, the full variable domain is GAGVSQSPRYKVAKRGQDVALRCDPISGHVSLFWYQQALGQGPEFLTYFQNEAQLDKSGLPSDRFFAERPEGSVSTLKIQRTQQEDSAVYLCASSLIRGEAFFGQGTRLTVV.

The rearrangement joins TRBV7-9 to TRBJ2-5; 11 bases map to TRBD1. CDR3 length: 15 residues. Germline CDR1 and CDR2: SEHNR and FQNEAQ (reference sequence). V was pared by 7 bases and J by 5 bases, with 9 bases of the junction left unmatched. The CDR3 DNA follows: TGTGCCAGCACGGCATCGGACAGGGGGCTTGAGACCCAGTACTTC. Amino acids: CASTASDRGLETQYF.

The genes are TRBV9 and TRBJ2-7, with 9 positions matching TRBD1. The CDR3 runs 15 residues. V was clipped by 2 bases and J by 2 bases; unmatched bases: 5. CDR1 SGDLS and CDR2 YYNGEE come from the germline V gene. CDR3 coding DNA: TGTGCCAGCAGCGTTACAGGGGGCGCCCCCTACGAGCAGTACTTC. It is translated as CASSVTGGAPYEQYF.

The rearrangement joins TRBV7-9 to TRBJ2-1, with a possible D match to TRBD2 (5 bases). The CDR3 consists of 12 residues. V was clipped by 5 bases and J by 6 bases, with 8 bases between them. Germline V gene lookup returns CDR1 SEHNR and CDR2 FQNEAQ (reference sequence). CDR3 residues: CASSLSGNEQFF. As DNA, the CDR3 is TGTGCCAGCAGCCTAAGCGGCAATGAGCAGTTCTTC.

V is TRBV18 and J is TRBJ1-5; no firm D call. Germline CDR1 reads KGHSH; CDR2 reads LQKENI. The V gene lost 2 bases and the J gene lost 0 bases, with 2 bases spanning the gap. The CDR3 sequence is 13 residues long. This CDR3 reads CASSPSSNQPQHF. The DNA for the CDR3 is TGTGCCAGCTCACCAAGTAGCAATCAGCCCCAGCATTTT.

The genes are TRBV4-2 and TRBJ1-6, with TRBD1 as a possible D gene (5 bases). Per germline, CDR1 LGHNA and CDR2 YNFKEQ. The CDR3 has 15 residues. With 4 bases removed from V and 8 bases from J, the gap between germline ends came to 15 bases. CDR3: CASSPGWGADSPLHF. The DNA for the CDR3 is TGTGCCAGCAGCCCGGGGTGGGGCGCAGATTCACCCCTCCACTTT.